One sample yielded the 21 T cell receptor beta chains listed below, sequenced in a study of T cell responses to AZD1222 COVID-19 vaccine. Libraries were prepared by immunoSEQ multiplex PCR; TCRdb keeps only in-frame clonotypes and omits some of them. The table records about 130,000 clones, about 91% of them present only once. The sample in question was peripheral blood, obtained on day 0 of AZD1222 vaccination. Every receptor here comes from an adult in good health.

The rearrangement uses TRBV18 and TRBJ1-6; a possible D gene is TRBD1 (5 bases). This CDR3 comprises 16 residues. Deletions cut 1 base from V and 8 bases from J, with 15 bases between. Germline CDR1 KGHSH, CDR2 LQKENI. DNA of the CDR3: TGTGCCAGCTCACCACTCAGGGCTGAATTGGATTCACCCCTCCACTTT. The encoded protein is CASSPLRAELDSPLHF.

V is TRBV27 and J is TRBJ1-5; D is unresolved. Deletions cut 2 bases from V and 4 bases from J, with 6 bases between. The germline gives CDR1 MNHEY, CDR2 SMNVEV (reference sequence). The CDR3 sequence is 13 residues long. The CDR3 loop is CASSLNTNQPQHF. The CDR3 DNA reads as TGTGCCAGCAGTTTAAATACTAATCAGCCCCAGCATTTT.

The CDR3 region has the DNA TGTGCCAGCAGCCTGCAGCGGAACACTGAAGCTTTCTTT. It codes for CASSLQRNTEAFF. The V call is TRBV6-5, the J call TRBJ1-1; D remains ambiguous. CDR3 length equals 13 residues. Looked up from germline, CDR1 is MNHEY and CDR2 is SVGAGI. The ends were cut back, 6 bases at V and 1 base at J, with 9 bases in the middle.

The V and J genes are TRBV3-1 (or the pseudogene TRBV3-2) and TRBJ1-2; 7 nucleotides agree with TRBD1. Germline values: CDR1 LGHDT, CDR2 YNNKEL (reference sequence). Germline trimming cut 0 bases from V and 2 bases from J; bases unmatched to any gene: 9. This CDR3 is 17 amino acids long. CDR3 in amino acids: CASSQDLPGGGNYGYTF. The CDR3 DNA sequence: TGTGCCAGCAGCCAAGATCTTCCAGGGGGTGGGAACTATGGCTACACCTTC.

The genes are TRBV2 and TRBJ2-3; D remains unclear. Germline V CDR1 and CDR2: SNHLY, FYNNEI. The germline V and J ends were trimmed by 3 bases and 2 bases, with 12 bases remaining between them. The CDR3 is 15 residues long. Written as DNA, the CDR3 is TGTGCCAGCAGTGATGGCTTACAGCTCACAGATACGCAGTATTTT. Its translation: CASSDGLQLTDTQYF.

This chain connects TRBV5-6 to TRBJ2-3; TRBD2 agrees at 14 bases. CDR3 length equals 17 residues. Germline-derived CDR1 and CDR2 are SGHDT and YYEEEE. V was pared by 1 base and J by 5 bases, with 6 bases of the junction left unmatched. The CDR3 reads CASSLYGTSGRGDTQYF. Written as DNA, the CDR3 is TGTGCCAGCAGCTTGTACGGGACTAGCGGGAGAGGAGATACGCAGTATTTT. The full variable domain, in which reference TRBV5-6 and TRBJ2-3 provide the parts outside the CDR3, is DAGVTQSPTHLIKTRGQQVTLRCSPKSGHDTVSWYQQALGQGPQFIFQYYEEEERQRGNFPDRFSGHQFPNYSSELNVNALLLGDSALYLCASSLYGTSGRGDTQYFGPGTRLTVL.

There are a few counts of this clone. The CDR3 protein is CASSLESYGYTF. The CDR3 DNA sequence: TGTGCCAGCAGCTTAGAAAGTTACGGCTACACCTTC. V usage is TRBV7-9 and J usage is TRBJ1-2, with D unresolved. With 1 base removed from V and 8 bases from J, the gap between germline ends came to 8 bases. The CDR3 extends over 12 amino acids. Germline V CDR1 and CDR2: SEHNR, FQNEAQ (reference sequence).

This clone came up a few times. Written as DNA, the CDR3 is TGTGCCAGCAGCTTCCGGACTAGCGGGAGCCCCTACGAGCAGTACTTC. It is translated as CASSFRTSGSPYEQYF. This rearrangement joins TRBV5-4 to TRBJ2-7, with TRBD2 matching 13 bases. CDR1 SGHNT and CDR2 YYREEE come from the germline V gene (reference sequence). J was trimmed by 2 bases and V by 2 bases; bases with no gene match: 4. This CDR3 spans 16 amino acids. Supplemented by reference TRBV5-4 and TRBJ2-7, the full variable domain reads ETGVTQSPTHLIKTRGQQVTLRCSSQSGHNTVSWYQQALGQGPQFIFQYYREEENGRGNFPPRFSGLQFPNYSSELNVNALELDDSALYLCASSFRTSGSPYEQYFGPGTRLTVT.

The chain links TRBV5-1 to TRBJ2-7, with 7 positions matching TRBD2. Germline CDR1 reads SGHRS; CDR2 reads YFSETQ. The CDR3 is 16 amino acids. The V gene end was trimmed by 1 base and the J gene end by 0 bases; junction bases not matched to a gene: 7. The CDR3 DNA follows: TGCGCCAGCAGCTTGATACTGGGAGGGAACTCCTACGAGCAGTACTTC. This encodes CASSLILGGNSYEQYF.

The rearrangement links TRBV2 to TRBJ2-7, with 9 bases lining up with TRBD2. The ends lost 7 bases at V and 9 bases at J; junction bases unmatched: 4. The CDR3 totals 11 residues. Per the germline V gene, CDR1 is SNHLY and CDR2 is FYNNEI. CDR3 in DNA: TGTGCCAGCACCATTAGCGGGGGGCAGTACTTC. Its protein product is CASTISGGQYF.

This chain uses TRBV2 with TRBJ1-1; D is undetermined. V was trimmed by 6 bases and J by 1 base, leaving 9 bases between them. Germline V gene data show CDR1 as SNHLY and CDR2 as FYNNEI. This CDR3 is built from 13 residues. CDR3 loop: CASSPFRNTEAFF. The CDR3 region has the DNA TGTGCCAGCAGCCCTTTTAGGAACACTGAAGCTTTCTTT.

The chain is built from TRBV15 and TRBJ1-2, with TRBD1 matching over 9 bases. This CDR3 is built from 18 residues. From germline, CDR1 is LNHNV and CDR2 YYDKDF (reference sequence). The V gene end was trimmed by 0 bases and the J gene end by 0 bases; junction bases not matched to a gene: 8. The CDR3 coding sequence is TGTGCCACCAGCAGAGATCTAGGGACAGGGCCGTCTAACTATGGCTACACCTTC. Its protein product is CATSRDLGTGPSNYGYTF.

The genes are TRBV6-5 and TRBJ1-5; D is unresolved. V was clipped by 6 bases and J by 4 bases, with 13 bases between them. This CDR3 has 14 residues. Germline V gene sequence: CDR1 MNHEY, CDR2 SVGAGI. The CDR3 region has the DNA TGTGCCAGCAGCACCGGGAATTCAAATCAGCCCCAGCATTTT. Its protein is CASSTGNSNQPQHF.

The chain carries TRBV12-3 or TRBV12-4 and TRBJ1-1; D perhaps matches TRBD1 (5 bases). The V end lost 3 bases, the J end lost 5 bases, and 10 bases lay between the germline ends. CDR3 size: 13 residues. CDR3: CASSLGGWTEAFF. In DNA form, the CDR3 reads TGTGCCAGCAGTTTGGGGGGATGGACTGAAGCTTTCTTT.

V and J are TRBV7-8 and TRBJ2-1; TRBD2 matches at 10 bases. CDR1 and CDR2 from the germline V gene are SGHVS and FQNEAQ. The CDR3 consists of 17 residues. V lost 10 bases and J lost 8; bases outside the gene matches: 20. The CDR3 DNA follows: TGTGCCACCGTCACAGGAATGGAGCGGGAGGGCCGCTATGAGCAGTTCTTC. Protein sequence: CATVTGMEREGRYEQFF. The complete variable domain, with remaining parts taken from reference TRBV7-8 and TRBJ2-1, reads GAGVSQSPRYKVAKRGQDVALRCDPISGHVSLFWYQQALGQGPEFLTYFQNEAQLDKSGLPSDRFFAERPEGSVSTLKIQRTQQEDSAVYLCATVTGMEREGRYEQFFGPGTRLTVL.

This sequence joins TRBV2 and TRBJ1-4; 7 nucleotides match TRBD1. The junction had 7 bases not matched to a gene; V was cut back by 4 bases and J by 8 bases. Germline loops: CDR1 SNHLY, CDR2 FYNNEI. This CDR3 has 14 residues. For the CDR3, the DNA is TGTGCCAGCAGTGCGGAGCGACAGGGCGAAAAACTGTTTTTT. This gives the protein CASSAERQGEKLFF.

This chain joins TRBV18 and TRBJ1-2; D uncertain. The CDR3 loop spans 15 amino acids. Per the germline V gene, CDR1 is KGHSH and CDR2 is LQKENI. Trimming shortened V by 6 bases and J by 4 bases, and 18 bases separated the two germline ends. The CDR3 reads CASSGLQRTSYGYTF. The CDR3 DNA reads as TGTGCCAGCTCCGGCTTGCAAAGGACTAGCTATGGCTACACCTTC.

CDR3: CASSQRVDGYTF. Written as DNA, the CDR3 is TGTGCCAGCAGCCAAAGGGTGGATGGCTACACCTTC. J is TRBJ1-2 and V is TRBV4-2; D is undetermined. This CDR3 contains 12 residues. V was pared by 2 bases and J by 6 bases, with 7 bases between. The germline V gene has CDR1 LGHNA and CDR2 YNFKEQ.

This chain connects TRBV6-2 or TRBV6-3 to TRBJ2-7; the match to TRBD2 covers 9 bases. Germline V gene data show CDR1 as MNHEY and CDR2 as SVGEGT. The CDR3 length is 14 residues. The V gene end was trimmed by 6 bases and the J gene end by 4 bases; junction bases not matched to a gene: 7. CDR3 nucleotide sequence: TGTGCCAGCAGCAGGACTAGCGAGATTTACGAGCAGTACTTC. It translates to CASSRTSEIYEQYF.

The chain employs TRBV19 and TRBJ2-7, with 11 bases lining up with TRBD1. CDR3 length equals 13 residues. Looked up from germline, CDR1 is LNHDA and CDR2 is SQIVND (reference sequence). J was trimmed by 5 bases and V by 7 bases; bases with no gene match: 4. The CDR3 sequence: CASKDRGLHEQYF. CDR3 in DNA: TGTGCCAGTAAGGACAGGGGGCTACACGAGCAGTACTTC.

The V and J genes are TRBV5-4 and TRBJ1-2; tentatively, D is TRBD1 (5 bases). The V end lost 0 bases, the J end lost 5 bases, and 14 bases lay between the germline ends. The CDR3 has 15 residues. Germline V gene lookup returns CDR1 SGHNT and CDR2 YYREEE (reference sequence). The CDR3 coding sequence is TGTGCCAGCAGCTTGGCCCGGGACGGAATTTATGGCTACACCTTC. Amino acid sequence: CASSLARDGIYGYTF.